The 29 T cell receptor beta chains listed next were all sequenced from one sample in a study of vaccination effects on CD4 cells after COVID-19. Assay: immunoSEQ multiplex PCR; the TCRdb copy retains only in-frame clones and omits some. The table has 9,500 to 15,000 clones, more than 70% seen once. These TCRs' antigens remain unknown. Expansion of antigen-specific CD4+ T cells with viral peptide pools was carried out by the ViraFEST assay before sequencing. The authors isolated CD4+ T cells after 9 to 10 days of culture. Two-dose BNT162b2 or mRNA-1273 vaccination was given to participants. This sample comprised CD4+ T cells from PBMCs cultured with SARS-CoV-2 spike peptides, obtained after COVID-19 vaccination. The source is a human donor who received a COVID-19 vaccine.

By frequency in the sample, this clone is medium-sized. V is TRBV7-2 and J is TRBJ2-1, with 7 bases aligning to TRBD1. The junction had 14 bases not matched to a gene; V was cut back by 5 bases and J by 7 bases. CDR1 and CDR2 (germline): SGHTA, FQGNSA. The CDR3 extends over 16 amino acids. The CDR3 DNA follows: TGTGCCAGCAGCGCCCGACAGGGATCAGGAGGTAATGAGCAGTTCTTC. This codes for CASSARQGSGGNEQFF.

The V and J genes are TRBV7-2 and TRBJ1-1, with no clear D. V was shortened by 4 bases and J by 8 bases, with 14 bases between the two germline ends. The germline V gene encodes CDR1 SGHTA and CDR2 FQGNSA. This CDR3 has 13 residues. The CDR3 sequence is CASSSRHTREAFF. CDR3 coding DNA: TGTGCCAGCAGCTCGAGACATACTCGAGAAGCTTTCTTT.

In this sample, this clone turned up a few times. This chain joins TRBV7-9 and TRBJ2-2; no clear D gene. Germline-derived CDR1 and CDR2 are SEHNR and FQNEAQ (reference sequence). Between the trimmed V and J ends, which lost 5 bases and 1 base, there was a span of 17 bases. This CDR3 has 17 residues. The CDR3, as DNA: TGTGCCAGCAGCGCAGGTCGGTTCCTGGAGAACACCGGGGAGCTGTTTTTT. Its translation: CASSAGRFLENTGELFF.

The chain recombines TRBV7-8 with TRBJ1-2, with 7 bases that match TRBD1. This CDR3 is built from 15 residues. Germline CDR1 SGHVS, CDR2 FQNEAQ. V lost 2 bases and J lost 4; bases outside the gene matches: 7. In nucleotides, the CDR3 is TGTGCCAGCAGCTTAACGAGGGGGCGCGTCTATGGCTACACCTTC. This codes for CASSLTRGRVYGYTF.

V gene TRBV19 combines with J gene TRBJ1-3, with no clear D. From germline, CDR1 is LNHDA and CDR2 SQIVND (reference sequence). The CDR3 extends over 18 amino acids. Trimming shortened V by 4 bases and J by 0 bases, and 19 bases separated the two germline ends. CDR3 DNA sequence: TGTGCCAGTAGTACCACAGCTCTCAGTCTTCTCTCTGGAAACACCATATATTTT. It codes for CASSTTALSLLSGNTIYF.

This chain uses TRBV10-3 with TRBJ2-7; 8 bases align to TRBD2. The junction had 5 bases not matched to a gene; V was cut back by 4 bases and J by 0 bases. The germline V gene encodes CDR1 ENHRY and CDR2 SYGVKD. The length of the CDR3 is 15 residues. CDR3 sequence: CAISGGSGVSYEQYF. CDR3 sequence (DNA): TGTGCCATCAGTGGGGGTAGCGGGGTCTCCTACGAGCAGTACTTC.

The rearrangement links TRBV18 to TRBJ1-2, with 7 bases that match TRBD1. V lost 2 bases to trimming and J lost 6 bases; unmatched junction nucleotides: 3. The CDR3 spans 13 residues. CDR1 and CDR2 from the germline V gene are KGHSH and LQKENI. The CDR3 spells CASSPDRDHGYTF. CDR3 nucleotide sequence: TGTGCCAGCTCACCAGACAGGGACCATGGCTACACCTTC.

V gene TRBV2 combines with J gene TRBJ1-3, with a weak D call TRBD1 (5 bases). Trimming stripped 5 bases from V and 0 bases from J, with 14 bases between. The length of the CDR3 is 16 residues. The germline CDR1 and CDR2 sequences are SNHLY and FYNNEI. CDR3 region: CASSLGTGTSGNTIYF. CDR3 DNA: TGTGCCAGCAGTCTAGGAACAGGTACCTCTGGAAACACCATATATTTT.

This clone was observed once. CDR3 bases: TGTGCCAGCAGCTTCCAGGGAGGGACTGAAGCTTTCTTT. Residues: CASSFQGGTEAFF. The chain joins TRBV7-2 to TRBJ1-1, with a tentative D call TRBD1 (5 bases). Trimming pared 3 bases from V and 5 bases from J, leaving 10 bases between. Germline assignment: CDR1 SGHTA and CDR2 FQGNSA. There are 13 residues in the CDR3.

V and J are TRBV3-1 (or the pseudogene TRBV3-2) and TRBJ1-2, with D uncertain. This CDR3 has 13 residues. The germline gives CDR1 LGHDT, CDR2 YNNKEL (reference sequence). Trimming stripped 0 bases from V and 4 bases from J, with 6 bases between. The CDR3 DNA reads as TGTGCCAGCAGCCAAGAGATCCCCTATGGCTACACCTTC. This codes for CASSQEIPYGYTF.

The V call is TRBV3-1 (or the pseudogene TRBV3-2), the J call TRBJ1-1; D not certain. From germline, CDR1 is LGHDT and CDR2 YNNKEL (reference sequence). V dropped 0 bases and J dropped 7 bases, with 15 bases sitting between them. The CDR3 has 15 amino acids. The CDR3 loop is CASSQERIRRDEAFF. The CDR3, as DNA: TGTGCCAGCAGCCAAGAGAGGATCCGGAGGGATGAAGCTTTCTTT.

V and J are TRBV13 and TRBJ1-4, with 7 bases that match TRBD1. Trimming removed 5 bases from V and 3 bases from J; junction bases left unmatched: 6. Germline V gives CDR1 PRHDT, CDR2 FYEKMQ (reference sequence). There are 15 residues in the CDR3. This CDR3 reads CASSQGGVANEKLFF. DNA of the CDR3: TGTGCCAGCAGCCAGGGGGGGGTGGCTAATGAAAAACTGTTTTTT.

The V and J genes are TRBV28 and TRBJ2-1, with 10 bases fitting TRBD1. CDR3 length: 13 amino acids. CDR1 is MDHEN, CDR2 SYDVKM, per germline. With V trimmed by 5 bases and J by 10 bases, 5 bases remained unmatched. The CDR3 sequence is CASSPQTGGEQFF. In nucleotides, the CDR3 is TGTGCCAGCAGTCCGCAGACAGGGGGCGAGCAGTTCTTC.

J is TRBJ2-1 and V is TRBV3-1 (or the pseudogene TRBV3-2); no firm D call. Germline CDR1 is LGHDT and CDR2 is YNNKEL (reference sequence). This CDR3 region has 17 residues. V lost 4 bases and J lost 2, with 18 bases in between. The CDR3 region is CASSRPSTRQTYNEQFF. CDR3 DNA: TGTGCCAGCAGCCGACCGTCGACAAGGCAAACCTACAATGAGCAGTTCTTC.

This clone was counted between two and nine times. The chain combines TRBV30 with TRBJ1-6, with a possible D match to TRBD1 (5 bases). CDR1 and CDR2 from the germline V gene are GTSNPN and SVGIG (reference sequence). The CDR3 consists of 16 residues. Trimming stripped 2 bases from V and 4 bases from J, with 15 bases between. CDR3 coding DNA: TGTGCCTGGAGTCGTCGTGGGACTGCATATAATTCACCCCTCCACTTT. Protein product: CAWSRRGTAYNSPLHF. The full variable domain, completed using reference TRBV30 and TRBJ1-6, is SQTIHQWPATLVQPVGSPLSLECTVEGTSNPNLYWYRQAAGRGLQLLFYSVGIGQISSEVPQNLSASRPQDRQFILSSKKLLLSDSGFYLCAWSRRGTAYNSPLHFGNGTRLTVT.

V usage is TRBV5-1 and J usage is TRBJ2-7; 7 bases agree with TRBD2. The CDR3 extends over 15 amino acids. Germline V lookup: CDR1 SGHRS, CDR2 YFSETQ. V lost 0 bases, J lost 3 bases, and 6 bases stayed unmatched. The CDR3 sequence is CASSLDPGRGYEQYF. The CDR3 nucleotides read TGCGCCAGCAGCTTGGATCCAGGGAGGGGCTACGAGCAGTACTTC. The entire variable domain, with the rest obtained from reference TRBV5-1 and TRBJ2-7, is as follows: KAGVTQTPRYLIKTRGQQVTLSCSPISGHRSVSWYQQTPGQGLQFLFEYFSETQRNKGNFPGRFSGRQFSNSRSEMNVSTLELGDSALYLCASSLDPGRGYEQYFGPGTRLTVT.

V and J are TRBV6-1 and TRBJ1-5; D remains unclear. The germline V and J ends were trimmed by 3 bases and 2 bases, with 14 bases remaining between them. Germline values: CDR1 MNHNS, CDR2 SASEGT. The CDR3 spans 16 residues. CDR3 in amino acids: CASSDPAGKGNQPQHF. The CDR3 nucleotides read TGTGCCAGCAGTGACCCGGCGGGGAAGGGCAATCAGCCCCAGCATTTT.

V and J are TRBV5-4 and TRBJ2-1; 14 bases line up with TRBD2. V was clipped by 4 bases and J by 6 bases; unmatched bases: 0. The germline CDR1 and CDR2 sequences are SGHNT and YYREEE (reference sequence). This CDR3 comprises 14 residues. The DNA for the CDR3 is TGTGCCAGCAGCGGACTAGCGGGGGGCAATGAGCAGTTCTTC. It is translated as CASSGLAGGNEQFF.

The V call is TRBV30, the J call TRBJ1-2, with 11 bases aligning to TRBD1. V was clipped by 0 bases and J by 3 bases; unmatched bases: 3. CDR1 is GTSNPN and CDR2 is SVGIG in the germline V gene (reference sequence). The CDR3 contains 15 residues. The CDR3 DNA reads TGTGCCTGGAGTGTTCGGACAGGGGGCGACTATGGCTACACCTTC. It translates to CAWSVRTGGDYGYTF.

The chain joins TRBV5-8 to TRBJ2-7; 7 nucleotides match TRBD1. The CDR3 totals 13 residues. J lost 2 bases, V lost 2 bases, and 1 base had no gene match. Germline CDR1 reads SGHTS; CDR2 reads YDEGEE. CDR3 residues: CASSLGGTYEQYF. The CDR3 DNA reads TGTGCCAGCAGCTTAGGGGGCACCTACGAGCAGTACTTC. The variable domain in full, completed from reference TRBV5-8 and TRBJ2-7, reads EAGVTQSPTHLIKTRGQQATLRCSPISGHTSVYWYQQALGLGLQFLLWYDEGEERNRGNFPPRFSGRQFPNYSSELNVNALELEDSALYLCASSLGGTYEQYFGPGTRLTVT.

The CDR3 reads CASRAEAYEQYF. CDR3 DNA sequence: TGCGCCAGCAGGGCAGAGGCCTACGAGCAGTACTTC. This chain connects TRBV5-1 to TRBJ2-7; no firm D call. V was trimmed by 5 bases and J by 2 bases, leaving 8 bases between them. The germline gives CDR1 SGHRS, CDR2 YFSETQ. There are 12 residues in the CDR3.

The chain joins TRBV5-4 to TRBJ2-7; a possible D gene is TRBD2 (5 bases). The ends were cut back, 4 bases at V and 6 bases at J, with 11 bases in the middle. This CDR3 region has 12 residues. Germline CDR1 reads SGHNT; CDR2 reads YYREEE (reference sequence). CDR3 region: CASSRTAGEQYF. The CDR3 DNA is TGTGCCAGCAGCCGGACTGCGGGCGAGCAGTACTTC.

The genes are TRBV5-1 and TRBJ2-5; D call uncertain. Germline CDR1 is SGHRS and CDR2 is YFSETQ. The CDR3 loop spans 13 amino acids. Trimming removed 2 bases at V and 5 bases at J, with 10 bases between. This chain's CDR3 is CASSFGNPETQYF. In DNA form, the CDR3 reads TGCGCCAGCAGCTTCGGCAATCCGGAGACCCAGTACTTC.

CDR3 coding DNA: TGTGCCAGCAGTTCAGACAGGGGTGAGACTGAAGCTTTCTTT. As protein: CASSSDRGETEAFF. The chain couples TRBV6-5 to TRBJ1-1, with TRBD1 identical over 8 bases. The CDR3 extends over 14 amino acids. Germline V gene sequence: CDR1 MNHEY, CDR2 SVGAGI. With V trimmed by 4 bases and J by 5 bases, 6 bases remained unmatched.

This rearrangement joins TRBV5-1 to TRBJ2-3; TRBD1 matches 10 bases. The length of the CDR3 is 15 residues. The trim removed 0 bases at V and 3 bases at J, leaving 1 base unmatched. Germline lookup yields CDR1 SGHRS and CDR2 YFSETQ. DNA for the CDR3: TGCGCCAGCAGCTTGGAGGGACAGGGGACAGATACGCAGTATTTT. This gives the protein CASSLEGQGTDTQYF.

This clone was seen only a few times. The CDR3 region is CASSPTAYNSPLHF. The CDR3 DNA reads as TGTGCCAGCAGCCCGACAGCCTATAATTCACCCCTCCACTTT. The J gene is TRBJ1-6, the V gene TRBV28, with D possibly matching TRBD1 (5 bases). V shed 6 bases and J shed 2 bases, with 8 bases lying between them. The CDR3 consists of 14 residues. CDR1 is MDHEN, CDR2 SYDVKM, per germline.

V is TRBV2 and J is TRBJ2-7; D is unclear. The CDR3 covers 10 residues. V shed 6 bases and J shed 6 bases, with 6 bases lying between them. CDR1 and CDR2 (germline): SNHLY, FYNNEI. CDR3 bases: TGTGCCAGCAGGGTGGGCGAGCAGTACTTC. This translates into CASRVGEQYF. The whole variable domain, remainder taken from reference TRBV2 and TRBJ2-7, is EPEVTQTPSHQVTQMGQEVILRCVPISNHLYFYWYRQILGQKVEFLVSFYNNEISEKSEIFDDQFSVERPDGSNFTLKIRSTKLEDSAMYFCASRVGEQYFGPGTRLTVT.

This clone appeared a single time. The rearrangement uses TRBV15 and TRBJ1-1; D remains unclear. Germline CDR1 LNHNV, CDR2 YYDKDF (reference sequence). This CDR3 has 14 amino acids. The germline V and J ends were trimmed by 1 base and 7 bases, with 13 bases remaining between them. CDR3 sequence reads: CATSRGTSAGEAFF. The CDR3 DNA reads as TGTGCCACCAGCAGAGGAACATCGGCGGGTGAAGCTTTCTTT. The whole variable domain, remainder taken from reference TRBV15 and TRBJ1-1, is DAMVIQNPRYQVTQFGKPVTLSCSQTLNHNVMYWYQQKSSQAPKLLFHYYDKDFNNEADTPDNFQSRRPNTSFCFLDIRSPGLGDTAMYLCATSRGTSAGEAFFGQGTRLTVV.

This sequence joins TRBV3-1 (or the pseudogene TRBV3-2) and TRBJ2-1; D gene ambiguous. The germline gives CDR1 LGHDT, CDR2 YNNKEL (reference sequence). The V gene lost 5 bases and the J gene lost 4 bases, with 12 bases spanning the gap. This CDR3 contains 14 residues. The CDR3 coding sequence is TGTGCCAGCAGCTCCTCCGCACGGTACAATGAGCAGTTCTTC. This translates into CASSSSARYNEQFF.